The 27 T cell receptor beta chains reported below all come from one sample, sequenced in a study of control samples from healthy donors and cancer patients. The data were produced by immunoSEQ multiplex PCR, yet TCRdb's version contains in-frame clones alone and is incomplete. The sample records just under 75,000 clones, about 90% being singletons. The sequenced sample consisted of blood. These receptors were taken from a woman between 50 and 59 years old in good health.

The V and J genes are TRBV28 and TRBJ1-2; no clear D. Trimming shortened V by 6 bases and J by 6 bases, and 8 bases separated the two germline ends. Germline CDR1 reads MDHEN; CDR2 reads SYDVKM. There are 11 residues in the CDR3. CDR3 bases: TGTGCCAGCAGGATAACAGATGGCTACACCTTC. Translating it yields CASRITDGYTF.

Only one count was recorded for this clone. The chain links TRBV24-1 to TRBJ1-1, with a possible D match to TRBD1 (6 bases). CDR3 length equals 14 residues. Germline values: CDR1 KGHDR, CDR2 SFDVKD. Trimming cost V 3 bases and J 6 bases, with 13 bases left between them. The chain's CDR3 is CATSDTGIQPEAFF. The CDR3 coding sequence is TGTGCCACCAGTGATACAGGGATCCAACCTGAAGCTTTCTTT.

The CDR3: CASSQVVDTQYF. CDR3 DNA sequence: TGCGCCAGCAGCCAAGTTGTAGATACGCAGTATTTT. V usage is TRBV4-1 and J usage is TRBJ2-3; no reliable D call. The V end lost 1 base, the J end lost 5 bases, and 4 bases lay between the germline ends. This CDR3 has 12 amino acids. From germline, CDR1 is MGHRA and CDR2 YSYEKL.

This clone was observed a handful of times. The chain couples TRBV11-3 to TRBJ2-1, with 12 bases fitting TRBD2. This CDR3 spans 17 amino acids. The V segment lost 1 base and the J segment 8 bases; nucleotides outside the gene matches: 9. Germline lookup yields CDR1 SGHNT and CDR2 YENEEA. Written as DNA, the CDR3 is TGTGCCAGCAGCTTAGGGAGCCGGACTAGCGGGGATGATGAGCAGTTCTTC. Its protein product is CASSLGSRTSGDDEQFF.

This chain uses TRBV3-1 (or the pseudogene TRBV3-2) with TRBJ1-1; no definite D call. Germline V gene sequence: CDR1 LGHDT, CDR2 YNNKEL (reference sequence). This CDR3 spans 12 amino acids. Trimming pared 0 bases from V and 11 bases from J, leaving 10 bases between. The CDR3 DNA is TGTGCCAGCAGCCAAGATTCGGGGATGGCTTTCTTT. It yields the protein CASSQDSGMAFF.

CDR3 nucleotide sequence: TGTGCCAGCAGCCGAGCAGGGGGAAAACTGTTTTTT. It codes for CASSRAGGKLFF. The chain employs TRBV9 and TRBJ1-4; 7 bases line up with TRBD1. This CDR3 is 12 amino acids long. V lost 4 bases to trimming and J lost 10 bases; unmatched junction nucleotides: 4. In germline, CDR1 is SGDLS, CDR2 YYNGEE. The full variable domain, its missing parts supplied by reference TRBV9 and TRBJ1-4, is DSGVTQTPKHLITATGQRVTLRCSPRSGDLSVYWYQQSLDQGLQFLIQYYNGEERAKGNILERFSAQQFPDLHSELNLSSLELGDSALYFCASSRAGGKLFFGSGTQLSVL.

Note on this clone: Other DNA sequences in the sample encode the same CDR3. The chain employs TRBV10-3 and TRBJ2-5; TRBD2 is a possible D gene (5 bases). Trimming left V 4 bases short and J 5 bases short, with 5 bases between. CDR3 length equals 11 residues. Germline V gives CDR1 ENHRY, CDR2 SYGVKD. The CDR3 DNA sequence: TGTGCCATCAGTGGAGGGGAGACCCAGTACTTC. It encodes CAISGGETQYF.

This clone was observed a few times. The chain is built from TRBV28 and TRBJ1-1; 7 bases fit TRBD1. Germline CDR1 reads MDHEN; CDR2 reads SYDVKM. The ends lost 7 bases at V and 5 bases at J; junction bases unmatched: 13. CDR3 size: 15 residues. The CDR3 DNA reads as TGTGCCAGCACCACCGGACAGGCTCGGGGAACTGAAGCTTTCTTT. This translates into CASTTGQARGTEAFF.

The chain uses TRBV7-9 and TRBJ2-2, with D perhaps TRBD1 (5 bases). Trimming left V 8 bases short and J 8 bases short, with 15 bases between. Per the germline V gene, CDR1 is SEHNR and CDR2 is FQNEAQ (reference sequence). This CDR3 region has 13 residues. CDR3 DNA sequence: TGTGCCAGCCGCCCCCGGCAGGGAGGGGAGCTGTTTTTT. This encodes CASRPRQGGELFF. Looking up the rest from reference TRBV7-9 and TRBJ2-2 gives the full variable domain: DTGVSQNPRHKITKRGQNVTFRCDPISEHNRLYWYRQTLGQGPEFLTYFQNEAQLEKSRLLSDRFSAERPKGSFSTLEIQRTEQGDSAMYLCASRPRQGGELFFGEGSRLTVL.

This chain connects TRBV18 to TRBJ2-1, with D hard to call. Germline V gene lookup returns CDR1 KGHSH and CDR2 LQKENI. Trimming pared 4 bases from V and 7 bases from J, leaving 11 bases between. The CDR3 covers 13 residues. Here the CDR3 DNA reads TGTGCCAGCTCACACGAAGACTCTAATGAGCAGTTCTTC. Protein: CASSHEDSNEQFF. The whole variable domain, filled in from reference TRBV18 and TRBJ2-1, reads NAGVMQNPRHLVRRRGQEARLRCSPMKGHSHVYWYRQLPEEGLKFMVYLQKENIIDESGMPKERFSAEFPKEGPSILRIQQVVRGDSAAYFCASSHEDSNEQFFGPGTRLTVL.

V usage is TRBV6-5 and J usage is TRBJ1-1, with D perhaps matching TRBD1 (6 bases). Germline V CDR1 and CDR2: MNHEY, SVGAGI. The CDR3 is made up of 14 amino acids. The V and J ends lost 6 bases and 1 base respectively, with 12 bases between them. The CDR3 nucleotides are TGTGCCAGCAGCCCCAGGGGAACGAACACTGAAGCTTTCTTT. Translated, it gives CASSPRGTNTEAFF.

V gene TRBV2 combines with J gene TRBJ1-2; D is unclear. Germline CDR1 is SNHLY and CDR2 is FYNNEI. CDR3 length: 14 amino acids. V lost 1 base and J 6 bases, leaving 12 bases between the germline ends. As DNA, the CDR3 is TGTGCCAGCAGTGAAGAGGAGACTTGGGATGGCTACACCTTC. It specifies CASSEEETWDGYTF. Complete variable domain (other parts from reference TRBV2 and TRBJ1-2): EPEVTQTPSHQVTQMGQEVILRCVPISNHLYFYWYRQILGQKVEFLVSFYNNEISEKSEIFDDQFSVERPDGSNFTLKIRSTKLEDSAMYFCASSEEETWDGYTFGSGTRLTVV.

V usage is TRBV9 and J usage is TRBJ2-1, with 12 bases that match TRBD2. The CDR3 is 16 residues long. Germline V gene data show CDR1 as SGDLS and CDR2 as YYNGEE. Trimming took 2 bases from V and 6 from J; bases not matched to a gene: 6. DNA of the CDR3: TGTGCCAGCAGCGTCCTAGCGGGAGGGCCGGGCAATGAGCAGTTCTTC. Translation gives CASSVLAGGPGNEQFF.

This clone appeared a single time. The J gene is TRBJ1-6, the V gene TRBV7-9, with 10 bases identical to TRBD1. The CDR3 consists of 15 residues. V dropped 0 bases and J dropped 8; count of bases not matched to a gene: 1. CDR1 SEHNR and CDR2 FQNEAQ come from the germline V gene (reference sequence). CDR3 nucleotide sequence: TGTGCCAGCAGCTTAGCGGGGACAGGGGATTCACCCCTCCACTTT. It translates to CASSLAGTGDSPLHF. Supplemented by reference TRBV7-9 and TRBJ1-6, the full variable domain reads DTGVSQNPRHKITKRGQNVTFRCDPISEHNRLYWYRQTLGQGPEFLTYFQNEAQLEKSRLLSDRFSAERPKGSFSTLEIQRTEQGDSAMYLCASSLAGTGDSPLHFGNGTRLTVT.

In the case of this clone: Relative to the germline gene, one junction end is altered; a read error may explain this. This chain links TRBV13 with TRBJ2-2; TRBD2 is a possible D gene (5 bases). The CDR3 totals 14 residues. Germline CDR1 PRHDT, CDR2 FYEKMQ (reference sequence). Written as DNA, the CDR3 is TGTGCCAGCACCTTAAGCGGAAGTGCCGGGGAGCTGTTTTTT. It codes for CASTLSGSAGELFF.

This chain connects TRBV28 to TRBJ2-3; 10 bases agree with TRBD2. The germline gives CDR1 MDHEN, CDR2 SYDVKM. V dropped 6 bases and J dropped 2; count of bases not matched to a gene: 8. This CDR3 has 16 amino acids. Here the CDR3 reads CASSPRLAGLTDTQYF. The CDR3, as DNA: TGTGCCAGCAGCCCCCGACTAGCGGGCCTCACAGATACGCAGTATTTT.

The chain uses TRBV14 and TRBJ1-2; D remains ambiguous. Germline CDR1 reads SGHDN; CDR2 reads FVKESK. The CDR3 runs to 11 residues. V was trimmed by 3 bases and J by 8 bases, leaving 7 bases between them. The CDR3 region is CASSQGRGYTF. The CDR3 DNA reads as TGTGCCAGCAGCCAGGGGAGAGGCTACACCTTC.

The chain recombines TRBV10-3 with TRBJ2-6; 7 bases are shared with TRBD1. The J segment lost 1 base and the V segment lost 6 bases, leaving 9 bases of the junction unmatched. The CDR3 spans 17 residues. The germline gives CDR1 ENHRY, CDR2 SYGVKD. CDR3 residues: CAISDSTGKSGANVLTF. CDR3 DNA: TGTGCCATCAGCGACTCGACAGGGAAATCTGGGGCCAACGTCCTGACTTTC.

V and J are TRBV5-6 and TRBJ2-5; TRBD2 is a possible D gene (6 bases). Trimming stripped 1 base from V and 5 bases from J, with 9 bases between. The germline V gene has CDR1 SGHDT and CDR2 YYEEEE. The CDR3 totals 13 residues. CDR3 nucleotides: TGTGCCAGCAGCTTGCAGGGAGGTGAGACCCAGTACTTC. It translates to CASSLQGGETQYF.

This clone was found once. The rearrangement links TRBV2 to TRBJ1-6, with TRBD1 matching over 9 bases. CDR1 is SNHLY, CDR2 FYNNEI, per germline. The CDR3 totals 15 residues. Trimming at V came to 8 bases and at J to 7 bases, leaving 9 bases not matched to a gene. The CDR3 spells CASSTTGQGNSPLHF. The CDR3 bases are TGTGCCAGCTCGACAACCGGACAGGGGAATTCACCCCTCCACTTT.

The chain uses TRBV6-6 and TRBJ1-5; D is possibly TRBD1 (6 bases). V was cut by 5 bases and J by 1 base, with 21 bases left in between. The CDR3 is 18 amino acids. Germline V lookup: CDR1 MNHNY, CDR2 SVGAGI (reference sequence). DNA of the CDR3: TGTGCCAGCAGTCCCCCCGGCGGGGGGGCGATCAGCAATCAGCCCCAGCATTTT. It yields the protein CASSPPGGGAISNQPQHF.

The chain recombines TRBV18 with TRBJ2-1; 11 nucleotides align to TRBD2. The CDR3 consists of 15 residues. The J segment lost 8 bases and the V segment lost 8 bases, leaving 11 bases of the junction unmatched. CDR1 and CDR2 (germline): KGHSH, LQKENI. CDR3 in DNA: TGTGCCAGCCCGCTGCCTAGCGGGAGGTCCTATGAGCAGTTCTTC. It encodes CASPLPSGRSYEQFF.

V gene TRBV5-1 combines with J gene TRBJ1-1, with 8 bases matching TRBD1. J gave up 4 bases and V 0 bases, and 11 bases lay outside the gene matches. The CDR3 consists of 17 residues. Germline-derived CDR1 and CDR2 are SGHRS and YFSETQ. CDR3: CASSLAGRGLLSTEAFF. The CDR3 coding sequence is TGCGCCAGCAGCTTGGCCGGCAGGGGGCTTTTGAGCACTGAAGCTTTCTTT.

V gene TRBV10-1 combines with J gene TRBJ1-5, with D uncertain. Deletions cut 3 bases from V and 0 bases from J, with 6 bases between. The CDR3 runs to 14 residues. The germline CDR1 and CDR2 sequences are WNHNN and SYGVQD (reference sequence). CDR3 bases: TGCGCCAGCAGTGATGGCGATAGCAATCAGCCCCAGCATTTT. It yields the protein CASSDGDSNQPQHF.

On this clone: Other nucleotide sequences in the sample specify the same CDR3. V usage is TRBV5-1 and J usage is TRBJ2-3, with 10 bases matching TRBD2. V shed 0 bases and J 3 bases; nucleotides not matched to a gene: 4. Per the germline V gene, CDR1 is SGHRS and CDR2 is YFSETQ. This CDR3 comprises 16 residues. DNA for the CDR3: TGCGCCAGCAGCTTGGAAGCGGGAGGGCCGACAGATACGCAGTATTTT. Translating gives CASSLEAGGPTDTQYF.

CDR3 nucleotides: TGTGCCAGCAGCTTGAGGACAGTCTACGAGCAGTACTTC. It encodes CASSLRTVYEQYF. The J gene is TRBJ2-7, the V gene TRBV5-5, with a weak D call TRBD1 (6 bases). The CDR3 contains 13 residues. CDR1 is SGHKS, CDR2 YYEKEE, per germline (reference sequence). V was trimmed by 1 base and J by 3 bases, leaving 8 bases between them.

J is TRBJ1-3 and V is TRBV28; no clear D. V was pared by 4 bases and J by 0 bases, with 16 bases between. Germline CDR1 reads MDHEN; CDR2 reads SYDVKM. CDR3 length: 17 amino acids. Here the CDR3 DNA reads TGTGCCAGCAGTTCCCCGGGAGGCCTGATCTCTGGAAACACCATATATTTT. This translates into CASSSPGGLISGNTIYF.